The rows below give T cell receptor beta chains drawn from one sample of a study of cytomegalovirus exposure and HLA in healthy donors. Using immunoSEQ multiplex PCR, the repertoire was profiled, and TCRdb retains in-frame clones only, with some absent. This sample has 150,000 to 200,000 clones, with more than 70% found just once. The sequencing input was PBMCs. The receptors come from a woman between 35 and 50 years old in good health and CMV-seropositive. Each CDR3 is given without its conserved first and last residue. The order of the fields is J gene, D gene, V gene, clone size, CDR3 protein. D genes are given only for firm matches. For some rows the clone size is stated as once, few or many, or as a class when expanded; others skip it.

>TRBJ1-2|NA|TRBV5-1|NA
ASSLVQNYGYT
>TRBJ2-5|NA|TRBV28|NA
ASSFAGTQY
>TRBJ2-1|TRBD2|TRBV19|NA
ASSSSGWGEQF
>TRBJ1-5|TRBD1|TRBV19|NA
ASSGTALNQPQH
>TRBJ1-4|NA|TRBV11-2|NA
ASSLVGQGQEKLF
>TRBJ2-2|NA|TRBV7-2|few
ASSLVSGELF
>TRBJ2-7|TRBD2|TRBV7-2|NA
ASTQGSGGTYEQY
>TRBJ2-3|TRBD1|TRBV19|NA
ASTEEGTGFVTDTQY
>TRBJ2-1|NA|TRBV28|few
ASSLLLSGKYNEQF
>TRBJ2-1|TRBD2|TRBV7-2|NA
ASSLSGTKHNEQF
>TRBJ2-1|NA|TRBV7-3|NA
ASSLMGLENNEQF
>TRBJ2-5|TRBD1|TRBV10-2|NA
ASRTGVSQETQY